These 8 T cell receptor beta chains originate from one sample sequenced in a study of T cell repertoires in cytomegalovirus infection. Antigens for these TCRs are unknown. Each CDR3 protein gets one entry after TCRdb re-called the reads with MiXCR. The sample lists hundreds of thousands of distinct CDR3 sequences, about 28% seen once, with 20% in the top ten. This specimen consisted of cultured PBMCs, obtained from culture after CMV antigen stimulation. These receptor sequences come from a human donor in good health (CMV status not recorded). Some clones in this sample may be carry-over from other donors' samples.

This clonotype was detected only a few times. J is TRBJ1-6 and V is TRBV7-2, with D possibly being TRBD1 (5 bases). Trimming stripped 7 bases from V and 3 bases from J, with 22 bases between. Germline V gives CDR1 SGHTA, CDR2 FQGNSA. There are 18 residues in the CDR3. CDR3 nucleotide sequence: TGTGCCAGCACAATTTGGGGGGGTGCATTAAGCTATAATTCACCCCTCCACTTT. Its translation: CASTIWGGALSYNSPLHF.

This clonotype appeared a few times. This sequence joins TRBV5-6 and TRBJ2-5; 10 bases map to TRBD1. The germline CDR1 and CDR2 sequences are SGHDT and YYEEEE. The CDR3 contains 19 residues. The ends lost 0 bases at V and 4 bases at J; junction bases unmatched: 15. CDR3 region: CASSLETGGAGTSRETQYF. The CDR3 DNA follows: TGTGCCAGCAGCTTGGAGACAGGGGGCGCGGGCACCTCCAGAGAGACCCAGTACTTC.

In this sample, this clonotype turned up many times. A junction end diverges from the germline sequence, so it may reflect a read error. This chain connects TRBV29-1 to TRBJ2-1; the D gene could be TRBD1 or TRBD2 (5 bases each). This CDR3 contains 14 residues. Germline values: CDR1 SQVTM, CDR2 ANQGSEA. The CDR3 loop is CSVDPGQGNIVRVF. CDR3 in DNA: TGCAGCGTTGATCCTGGCCAGGGAAATATAGTGAGGGTCTTC.

Only a few counts were recorded for this clonotype. This chain uses TRBV10-2 with TRBJ1-2, with 11 positions matching TRBD1. The V segment lost 8 bases and the J segment 8 bases; nucleotides outside the gene matches: 10. The germline V gene has CDR1 WSHSY and CDR2 SAAADI. The CDR3 has 14 residues. The CDR3 region has the DNA TGCGCCAGCGGGGGGACAGGGGGTGTGCAAGGCTACACCTTC. It translates to CASGGTGGVQGYTF.

This clonotype was seen only a few times. This chain links TRBV12-3 or TRBV12-4 with TRBJ2-3, with D hard to call. CDR3 size: 12 residues. V lost 6 bases, J lost 4 bases, and 8 bases lay in between. CDR3 sequence reads: CASSLSADTQYF. The CDR3 nucleotides read TGTGCCAGCAGCCTTAGTGCAGATACGCAGTATTTT.

A few counts support this clonotype. The chain couples TRBV7-6 to TRBJ1-2; 7 bases align to TRBD1. CDR1 SGHVS and CDR2 FNYEAQ come from the germline V gene. This CDR3 comprises 14 residues. The V gene end was trimmed by 1 base and the J gene end by 6 bases; junction bases not matched to a gene: 5. This CDR3 is CASSLGTGDNGYTF. For the CDR3, the DNA is TGTGCCAGCAGCTTAGGAACAGGGGATAATGGCTACACCTTC. The entire variable domain, with the rest obtained from reference TRBV7-6 and TRBJ1-2, is as follows: GAGVSQSPRYKVTKRGQDVALRCDPISGHVSLYWYRQALGQGPEFLTYFNYEAQQDKSGLPNDRFSAERPEGSISTLTIQRTEQRDSAMYRCASSLGTGDNGYTFGSGTRLTVV.

This clonotype was detected a few times. The genes are TRBV12-3 or TRBV12-4 and TRBJ2-1; TRBD2 matches at 13 bases. The length of the CDR3 is 17 residues. Losses at the gene ends were 5 bases for V and 5 bases for J; bases not matched to a gene: 9. For the CDR3, the DNA is TGTGCCAGCAGTCGAGGACTAGCGGGGGAAGCAAACAATGAGCAGTTCTTC. Protein product: CASSRGLAGEANNEQFF.

This clonotype has just a few counts. J is TRBJ2-2 and V is TRBV27, with D unresolved. The germline V gene has CDR1 MNHEY and CDR2 SMNVEV (reference sequence). The CDR3 sequence is 11 residues long. Between the trimmed V and J ends, which lost 6 bases and 7 bases, there was a span of 6 bases. The CDR3 here is CASSLFGELFF. Here the CDR3 DNA reads TGTGCCAGCAGCCTGTTCGGGGAGCTGTTTTTT.